This is a list of T cell receptor beta chains from one sample in a study of blood T cell repertoires in COVID-19. Some clones are missing from TCRdb's copy, which holds only in-frame ones; the method was immunoSEQ multiplex PCR. This table holds approximately 220,000 clones, around 90% found once. Specimen: PBMCs or T cells enriched from blood (not recorded which). The origin of the receptors is a woman in her twenties or thirties who had recovered from COVID-19. CDR3s include the opening cysteine and the closing phenylalanine or tryptophan. Each record gives: CDR3 length, clone size, V gene, J gene, D gene, CDR3 DNA, CDR3 protein. The D gene is left open where the match is weak. The size entry is marked missing in some rows and otherwise reads once, few, many or a size class.

13	NA	TRBV5-1	TRBJ2-7	NA	TGCGCCAGCAGCTTGGCCGCCAGCTACGAGCAGTACTTC	CASSLAASYEQYF
13	NA	TRBV6-5	TRBJ2-2	NA	TGTGCCAGCACCCGAGTGGACACCGGGGAGCTGTTTTTT	CASTRVDTGELFF
13	NA	TRBV3-1/TRBV3-2	TRBJ1-1	NA	TGTGCCAGCAGCCAACAGGGAGGGACTGAAGCTTTCTTT	CASSQQGGTEAFF
13	NA	TRBV9	TRBJ1-1	NA	TGTGCCAGCAGCGTAGATCATTCACATGAAGCTTTCTTT	CASSVDHSHEAFF
14	once	TRBV7-2	TRBJ2-7	NA	TGTGCCAGCAGCCCCCCCCGGACAGTATACGAGCAGTACTTC	CASSPPRTVYEQYF
15	NA	TRBV9	TRBJ2-2	TRBD2	TGTGCCACGTCAGTGGGGGGGACGAACACCGGGGAGCTGTTTTTT	CATSVGGTNTGELFF
12	NA	TRBV29-1	TRBJ1-2	NA	TGCAGCGCTTCTCGTGACAGCTATGGCTACACCTTC	CSASRDSYGYTF
14	NA	TRBV6-2/TRBV6-3	TRBJ1-2	TRBD1	TGTGCCAGCAGTCGGGGACAGACGCATTATGGCTACACCTTC	CASSRGQTHYGYTF
16	NA	TRBV4-1	TRBJ2-3	TRBD2	TGCGCCAGCAGCCAAGGGGCGGGGGGCCCCCCAGATACGCAGTATTTT	CASSQGAGGPPDTQYF
16	NA	TRBV4-1	TRBJ1-2	NA	TGCGCCAGCAGCCCTGGCGGCCAGGGAGGGATCTATGGCTACACCTTC	CASSPGGQGGIYGYTF
12	NA	TRBV6-5	TRBJ2-2	NA	TGTGCCAGCAGTGACTCCCTGGGGGAGCTGTTTTTT	CASSDSLGELFF
16	NA	TRBV6-5	TRBJ1-2	TRBD1	TGTGCCAGCAGTTACCTCCCGGGACAGGGGCTAGGGGGCTACACCTTC	CASSYLPGQGLGGYTF
13	NA	TRBV15	TRBJ1-1	NA	TGTGCCACCAGCAGAGATCTTCACACTGAAGCTTTCTTT	CATSRDLHTEAFF
13	NA	TRBV7-6	TRBJ2-7	NA	TGTGCCAGCAGCTTAGCGCCCGGGGACGAGCAGTACTTC	CASSLAPGDEQYF
11	NA	TRBV6-4	TRBJ2-1	NA	TGTGCCAGCAGTGTTGGCGGCGAGCAGTTCTTC	CASSVGGEQFF
13	NA	TRBV7-2	TRBJ2-5	NA	TGTGCCAGCAGCTTAGTTAGCCAAGAGGCCCAGTACTTC	CASSLVSQEAQYF
18	medium-sized	TRBV7-2	TRBJ2-5	TRBD2	TGTGCCAGCAGCTTAGAGGGTTTAGCGGGGGGGCTAAGGGAGACCCAGTACTTC	CASSLEGLAGGLRETQYF
16	NA	TRBV5-1	TRBJ2-7	NA	TGCGCCAGCAGCTTGGTCTTGGGGAGCGAGTCCTACGAGCAGTACTTC	CASSLVLGSESYEQYF
14	NA	TRBV6-5	TRBJ1-1	NA	TGTGCCAGCAGTTACCGGGGTGGAGATACTGAAGCTTTCTTT	CASSYRGGDTEAFF
16	NA	TRBV9	TRBJ2-3	NA	TGTGCCAGCAGCGTAGCGCCACTAGGGTACACAGATACGCAGTATTTT	CASSVAPLGYTDTQYF
15	NA	TRBV7-2	TRBJ2-2	TRBD1	TGTGCCAGCAGCCCTCGACAGGGGATCACCGGGGAGCTGTTTTTT	CASSPRQGITGELFF
17	once	TRBV27	TRBJ2-6	TRBD1	TGTGCCAGCAGTTTCGACAGGGTACGATCTGGGGCCAACGTCCTGACTTTC	CASSFDRVRSGANVLTF
13	NA	TRBV6-5	TRBJ2-7	TRBD1	TGTGCCAGCATCAACAGGGGGCGCGGCGAGCAGTACTTC	CASINRGRGEQYF
17	NA	TRBV4-3	TRBJ1-2	TRBD1	TGCGCCAGCAGCCAAGATCCCTCTGGACAGGGGGCGAGAGGCTACACCTTC	CASSQDPSGQGARGYTF
16	NA	TRBV11-1	TRBJ2-6	NA	TGTGCCAGCAGCTTGGACAGCTACTCTGGGGCCAACGTCCTGACTTTC	CASSLDSYSGANVLTF
16	NA	TRBV4-1	TRBJ2-7	TRBD2	TGCGCCAGCAGCCAAGGATTAGCGGGGGGGAACTACGAGCAGTACTTC	CASSQGLAGGNYEQYF
14	NA	TRBV20-1	TRBJ2-3	TRBD1	TGCAGTGCTAGTTACAGGGGGCGTTCGGATACGCAGTATTTT	CSASYRGRSDTQYF
17	NA	TRBV3-1/TRBV3-2	TRBJ1-2	NA	TGTGCCAGCAGCCATTATAGACAGGCTGGCTTCCCCTATGGCTACACCTTC	CASSHYRQAGFPYGYTF
13	few	TRBV12-3/TRBV12-4	TRBJ1-5	NA	TGTGCCAGCAGTTCTGACTCCGATCAGCCCCAGCATTTT	CASSSDSDQPQHF
14	NA	TRBV4-1	TRBJ1-2	TRBD1	TGCGCCAGCAGCCCCGGGACAGCAGACTATGGCTACACCTTC	CASSPGTADYGYTF
13	NA	TRBV5-8	TRBJ2-4	TRBD1	TGTGCCAGCAGCCGACAGGGGAGGAACATTCAGTACTTC	CASSRQGRNIQYF
16	NA	TRBV5-4	TRBJ1-4	NA	TGTGCCAGCAGCCCAGGGAAAGGAGCAACTAATGAAAAACTGTTTTTT	CASSPGKGATNEKLFF
16	NA	TRBV2	TRBJ2-2	TRBD1	TGTGCCAGCAGGGCTGGGACAGGGACGAACACCGGGGAGCTGTTTTTT	CASRAGTGTNTGELFF
14	NA	TRBV9	TRBJ1-6	NA	TGTGCCAGCAGCTCAGGGGCCTATAATTCACCCCTCCACTTT	CASSSGAYNSPLHF
14	NA	TRBV5-8	TRBJ2-3	NA	TGTGCCAGCAGCTTGACAACAGGACCAGATACGCAGTATTTT	CASSLTTGPDTQYF
12	NA	TRBV12-3/TRBV12-4	TRBJ1-2	NA	TGTGCCAGCAGTGCAGGGGTTTGGGGCTACACCTTC	CASSAGVWGYTF